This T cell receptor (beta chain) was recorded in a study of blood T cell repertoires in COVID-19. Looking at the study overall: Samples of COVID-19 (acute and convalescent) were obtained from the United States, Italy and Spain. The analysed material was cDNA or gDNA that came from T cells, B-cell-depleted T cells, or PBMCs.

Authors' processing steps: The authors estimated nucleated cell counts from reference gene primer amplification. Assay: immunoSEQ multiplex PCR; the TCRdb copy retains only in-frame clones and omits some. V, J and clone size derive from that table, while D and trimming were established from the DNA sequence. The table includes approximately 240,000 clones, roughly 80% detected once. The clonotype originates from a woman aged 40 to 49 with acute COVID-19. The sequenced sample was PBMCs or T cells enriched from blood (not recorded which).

CDR3 nucleotides: TGTGCCAGTAGTATTGGACAGCTTTCTTCTAATGAAAAACTGTTTTTT. This sequence encodes CASSIGQLSSNEKLFF. V gene TRBV19 combines with J gene TRBJ1-4; possibly TRBD1 for D (6 bases). V was pared by 3 bases and J by 3 bases, with 14 bases between. There are 16 residues in the CDR3. Germline values: CDR1 LNHDA, CDR2 SQIVND (reference sequence).